This T cell receptor beta chain was captured by sequencing in a study of radiotherapy plus CTLA-4 blockade in lung cancer. The overall study: Disease control was achieved by 31% of patients, and objective responses by 15% to 20%.

Using immunoSEQ multiplex PCR, the repertoire was profiled, and TCRdb retains in-frame clones only, with some absent. The data contain 50,000 or so clones, 60% to 80% of them singletons. V shed 5 bases and J shed 4 bases, with 20 bases lying between them. The CDR3 consists of 16 residues. The germline V gene has CDR1 MRHNA and CDR2 SNTAGT. Lung cancer patients with chemo-refractory metastatic non-small-cell disease were given focal radiation plus CTLA-4 blockade with ipilimumab. Comment on this clone: Antigen specificity is unknown.

The study, taken as a whole, reports: Following radiotherapy plus ipilimumab, tumor-derived TCR clones expanded in the blood.

This chain links TRBV6-4 with TRBJ1-2, with unresolved D. The material was peripheral blood, obtained from a patient treated with radiotherapy plus ipilimumab. This clonotype was obtained from a human donor with non-small cell lung cancer who had stable disease on radiotherapy plus ipilimumab. The chain's CDR3 is CASSPTSQGRLYGYTF. CDR3 nucleotide sequence: TGTGCCAGCAGTCCTACCTCCCAAGGACGGCTCTATGGCTACACCTTC.